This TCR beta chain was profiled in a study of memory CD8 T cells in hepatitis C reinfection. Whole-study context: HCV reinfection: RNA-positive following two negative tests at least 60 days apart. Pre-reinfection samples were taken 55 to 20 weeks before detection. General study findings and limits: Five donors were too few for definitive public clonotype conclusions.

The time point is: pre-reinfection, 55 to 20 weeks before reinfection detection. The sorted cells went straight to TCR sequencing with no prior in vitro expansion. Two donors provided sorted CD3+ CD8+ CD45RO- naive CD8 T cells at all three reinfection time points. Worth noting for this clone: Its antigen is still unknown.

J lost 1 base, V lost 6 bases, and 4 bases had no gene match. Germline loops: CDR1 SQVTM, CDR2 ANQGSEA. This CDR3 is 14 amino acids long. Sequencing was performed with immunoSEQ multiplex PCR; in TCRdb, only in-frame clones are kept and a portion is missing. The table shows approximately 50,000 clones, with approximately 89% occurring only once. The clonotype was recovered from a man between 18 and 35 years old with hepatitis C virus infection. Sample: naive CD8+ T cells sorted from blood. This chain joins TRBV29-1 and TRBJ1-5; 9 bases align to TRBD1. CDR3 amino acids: CSVWTGASNQPQHF. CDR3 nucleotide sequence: TGCAGCGTCTGGACAGGGGCAAGCAATCAGCCCCAGCATTTT.